The text below deals with one T cell receptor (beta chain). The target antigen is unknown. The repertoire was sequenced with immunoSEQ multiplex PCR; TCRdb's copy has only in-frame clones and lacks some. The data show around 100,000 clones, with less than 95% seen just once and roughly 5% held by the top ten. The sample is drawn from a study of T cell responses to AZD1222 COVID-19 vaccine. Whole-study results and caveats: The study found Spike-specific TCR breadth and depth rose after two AZD1222 doses. With dominance at 160-218 and 743-854, vaccine-associated CD4 TCRs spanned spike.

CDR1 SGHNT and CDR2 YYREEE come from the germline V gene (reference sequence). V dropped 1 base and J dropped 9 bases, with 8 bases sitting between them. The CDR3 consists of 13 residues. The J gene is TRBJ2-6, the V gene TRBV5-4, with D perhaps given as TRBD1 or TRBD2 (5 bases each). The sequencing here drew on peripheral blood, taken on day 0 of AZD1222 vaccination. This TCR derives from an adult in good health. CDR3 DNA: TGTGCCAGCAGCTTGTGGGGGAACAACGTCCTGACTTTC. Its protein is CASSLWGNNVLTF. Full variable domain (outside the CDR3, taken from reference TRBV5-4 and TRBJ2-6): ETGVTQSPTHLIKTRGQQVTLRCSSQSGHNTVSWYQQALGQGPQFIFQYYREEENGRGNFPPRFSGLQFPNYSSELNVNALELDDSALYLCASSLWGNNVLTFGAGSRLTVL.